A selection of T cell receptor beta chains follows, all from one sample in a study of beta chain features in type 1 diabetes. Sequencing was performed with immunoSEQ multiplex PCR; in TCRdb, only in-frame clones are kept and a portion is missing. The table has hundreds of thousands of clones, 13% seen once. Sequenced material: naive CD4+ T cells from blood. The receptors were gathered from a man in his late teens or twenties with type 1 diabetes. The conserved cysteine and the conserved F or W are not part of the CDR3 here. Each record gives: CDR3 protein, J gene, D gene, clone size, V gene. A D gene is named only where the DNA matches it firmly. Only part of the rows carry a size: once, few, many, or a class if the clone is expanded.

ASGDGQGIPEAF	TRBJ1-1	TRBD1	NA	TRBV28
ASSWGNNQPQH	TRBJ1-5	NA	few	TRBV6-5
ASSEWENDGYT	TRBJ1-2	NA	NA	TRBV25-1
ASSMVGRRIVAPHQPQH	TRBJ1-5	NA	few	TRBV27
AWSGGTGLWQPQH	TRBJ1-5	TRBD1	NA	TRBV30
ASSAVPRAGEKLF	TRBJ1-4	NA	NA	TRBV9
ASSGQGAGGYT	TRBJ1-2	TRBD1	NA	TRBV6-1
ASSQEVGAGNLGEQY	TRBJ2-7	NA	NA	TRBV4-2
ASSRTGLAGIGTGELF	TRBJ2-2	TRBD2	few	TRBV4-1
ASSPHRGQGIY	TRBJ2-3	TRBD1	NA	TRBV19
ASSLDSQIEYGYT	TRBJ1-2	NA	few	TRBV7-2
ASSIKTGVQILTEAF	TRBJ1-1	TRBD1	NA	TRBV19
ASSQDSSAVGSPLH	TRBJ1-6	NA	NA	TRBV14
AWSAPQFGNYGYT	TRBJ1-2	NA	NA	TRBV30
ASSLRVSGDDTDTQY	TRBJ2-3	TRBD2	few	TRBV7-3
ASSALSGGADTQY	TRBJ2-3	TRBD2	few	TRBV7-7